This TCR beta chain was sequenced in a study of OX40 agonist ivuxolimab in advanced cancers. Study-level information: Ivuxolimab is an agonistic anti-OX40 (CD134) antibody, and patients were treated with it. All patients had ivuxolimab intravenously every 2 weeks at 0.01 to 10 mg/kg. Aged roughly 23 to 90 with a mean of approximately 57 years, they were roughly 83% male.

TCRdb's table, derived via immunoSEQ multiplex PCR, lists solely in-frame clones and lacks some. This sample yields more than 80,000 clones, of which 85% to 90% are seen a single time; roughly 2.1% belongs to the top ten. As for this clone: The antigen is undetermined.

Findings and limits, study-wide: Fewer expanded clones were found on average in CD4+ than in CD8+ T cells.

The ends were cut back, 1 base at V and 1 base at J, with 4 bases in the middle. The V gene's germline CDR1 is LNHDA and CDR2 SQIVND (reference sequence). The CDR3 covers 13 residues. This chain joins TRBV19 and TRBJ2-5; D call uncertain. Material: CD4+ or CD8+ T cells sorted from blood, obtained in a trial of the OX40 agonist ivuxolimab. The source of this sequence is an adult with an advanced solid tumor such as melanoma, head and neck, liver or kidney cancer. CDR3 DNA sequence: TGTGCCAGTAGTATAGCGGGCCAAGAGACCCAGTACTTC. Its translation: CASSIAGQETQYF.